This is a list of T cell receptor beta chains from one sample in a study of cytomegalovirus exposure and HLA in healthy donors. Sequencing used immunoSEQ multiplex PCR; TCRdb keeps in-frame clones, though not all of them. The repertoire holds 200,000 or so clones, with 60% to 80% as singletons. The sequenced sample consisted of PBMCs. These receptors all come from a woman aged 25 to 39 in good health and CMV-seropositive. Both conserved end residues are part of each CDR3. Fields, in order: CDR3 length, D gene, V gene, J gene, clone size, CDR3 protein, CDR3 DNA. D genes are given only for firm matches. A row's size may be missing; if present it is once, few, many or a size class.

16,NA,TRBV5-1,TRBJ2-1,NA,CASSYLGGVSYNEQFF,TGCGCCAGCAGCTACCTAGGGGGAGTCTCCTACAATGAGCAGTTCTTC
16,NA,TRBV30,TRBJ2-1,few,CAWSGRGPTSYNEQFF,TGTGCCTGGAGCGGGCGGGGCCCCACCTCCTACAATGAGCAGTTCTTC
14,TRBD1,TRBV16,TRBJ2-5,NA,CASSQNRGEETQYF,TGTGCCAGCAGCCAAAACAGGGGAGAAGAGACCCAGTACTTC
19,TRBD1,TRBV7-9,TRBJ2-7,NA,CASSSVSLRARGTRYEQYF,TGTGCCAGCAGCTCCGTCTCCCTCAGGGCCAGGGGGACCCGTTACGAGCAGTACTTC
15,NA,TRBV16,TRBJ1-3,NA,CASSPLTNSGNTIYF,TGTGCCAGCAGCCCCCTAACGAACTCTGGAAACACCATATATTTT
12,NA,TRBV5-3,TRBJ2-5,NA,CARSLFRETQYF,TGTGCCAGAAGCTTGTTCCGAGAGACCCAGTACTTC
14,NA,TRBV28,TRBJ1-5,few,CASGGLIGYQPQHF,TGTGCCAGCGGAGGACTAATCGGTTATCAGCCCCAGCATTTT
16,TRBD1,TRBV5-4,TRBJ1-2,few,CASSQGYLGTGDGYTF,TGTGCCAGCAGCCAGGGGTACTTAGGGACAGGCGATGGCTACACCTTC
16,TRBD2,TRBV18,TRBJ2-5,NA,CASSSTAGDNQETQYF,TGTGCCAGCTCATCCACGGCGGGGGATAACCAAGAGACCCAGTACTTC
16,NA,TRBV11-2,TRBJ2-3,NA,CASSERWLLQLDTQYF,TGTGCCAGCAGCGAGAGGTGGCTTCTTCAACTAGATACGCAGTATTTT
14,NA,TRBV6-6,TRBJ2-3,NA,CASSYSRDTDTQYF,TGTGCCAGCAGTTACTCCCGGGATACAGATACGCAGTATTTT
14,TRBD2,TRBV19,TRBJ2-3,few,CASRTSYSTDTQYF,TGTGCCAGTAGGACTAGCTACTCCACAGATACGCAGTATTTT
14,TRBD1,TRBV5-1,TRBJ1-2,NA,CASSLDRGRGGYTF,TGCGCCAGCAGCTTGGACAGGGGGCGCGGTGGCTACACCTTC
13,NA,TRBV4-3,TRBJ1-5,once,CASSQGLQGSQHF,TGCGCCAGCAGCCAAGGGCTCCAGGGTTCCCAGCATTTT
16,NA,TRBV4-1,TRBJ1-3,few,CASSQVFTAPGNTIYF,TGCGCCAGCAGCCAAGTCTTCACAGCCCCTGGAAACACCATATATTTT
18,TRBD2,TRBV5-4,TRBJ2-1,NA,CASSIRTSGRAWVGEQFF,TGTGCCAGCAGCATAAGGACTAGCGGGAGGGCCTGGGTCGGTGAGCAGTTCTTC
17,TRBD1,TRBV15,TRBJ1-1,NA,CATSRDFGTGLPPGAFF,TGTGCCACCAGCAGAGATTTCGGGACAGGCCTTCCCCCAGGAGCTTTCTTT
15,TRBD2,TRBV9,TRBJ2-1,NA,CASAAGGETYNEQFF,TGTGCCAGCGCCGCCGGGGGGGAGACCTACAATGAGCAGTTCTTC
14,NA,TRBV6-1,TRBJ1-4,NA,CASSDGGLGEKLFF,TGTGCCAGCAGTGATGGAGGGTTAGGTGAAAAACTGTTTTTT
18,TRBD1,TRBV27,TRBJ2-6,NA,CASSLKGQGTSGANVLTF,TGTGCCAGCAGTTTAAAAGGACAGGGCACTTCTGGGGCCAACGTCCTGACTTTC
16,NA,TRBV4-3,TRBJ1-2,few,CASSQDLGSRNYGYTF,TGCGCCAGCAGCCAAGATCTGGGGAGTCGTAACTATGGCTACACCTTC
13,TRBD1,TRBV6-6,TRBJ2-7,NA,CASRGTGYSEQYF,TGTGCCAGCAGAGGGACAGGTTACAGCGAGCAGTACTTC
16,TRBD1,TRBV7-2,TRBJ1-5,NA,CASSSIGQGGNQPQHF,TGTGCCAGCAGCTCAATCGGACAGGGTGGCAATCAGCCCCAGCATTTT
13,TRBD1,TRBV9,TRBJ1-4,NA,CASGDREREKLFF,TGTGCCAGCGGAGACAGGGAACGAGAAAAACTGTTTTTT
15,TRBD2,TRBV18,TRBJ2-7,NA,CASSPLAGRPYEQYF,TGTGCCAGCTCACCCCTAGCGGGGAGGCCCTACGAGCAGTACTTC
14,TRBD1,TRBV7-2,TRBJ1-6,NA,CASDLGRGVSPLHF,TGTGCCAGTGACTTGGGCAGGGGGGTTTCACCCCTCCACTTT
14,NA,TRBV14,TRBJ1-1,NA,CASSQRLVYTEAFF,TGTGCCAGCAGCCAGCGGTTAGTTTATACTGAAGCTTTCTTT
17,TRBD1,TRBV5-1,TRBJ1-1,NA,CASSERGQGSTGFEAFF,TGCGCCAGCAGTGAGAGGGGGCAGGGCTCGACTGGCTTTGAAGCTTTCTTT
18,TRBD2,TRBV7-7,TRBJ2-2,NA,CASSRKVVTSGNTGELFF,TGTGCCAGCAGTCGAAAGGTTGTTACTAGCGGGAACACCGGGGAGCTGTTTTTT
16,NA,TRBV14,TRBJ1-4,NA,CASSQEGGREGEKLFF,TGTGCCAGCAGCCAAGAGGGGGGGAGAGAGGGTGAAAAACTGTTTTTT
14,TRBD1,TRBV2,TRBJ1-5,NA,CASSATGAGQPQHF,TGTGCCAGCAGTGCAACAGGGGCCGGGCAGCCCCAGCATTTT
17,TRBD2,TRBV4-1,TRBJ2-1,NA,CASSQEGYAGLVNEQFF,TGCGCCAGCAGCCAAGAAGGGTACGCGGGACTAGTAAATGAGCAGTTCTTC
14,NA,TRBV2,TRBJ1-4,NA,CASSQLGNGEKLFF,TGTGCCAGCAGCCAGCTCGGGAATGGTGAAAAACTGTTTTTT
13,NA,TRBV2,TRBJ2-1,NA,CASSGARYNEQFF,TGTGCCAGCAGTGGGGCAAGATACAATGAGCAGTTCTTC
15,TRBD1,TRBV19,TRBJ1-3,few,CASSGQGEAGNTIYF,TGTGCCAGTAGTGGACAGGGTGAGGCTGGAAACACCATATATTTT
15,NA,TRBV27,TRBJ1-1,NA,CASSLSLQGRTEAFF,TGTGCCAGCAGTTTATCGCTCCAGGGAAGGACTGAAGCTTTCTTT
16,NA,TRBV2,TRBJ1-1,NA,CASSVRIRDLNTEAFF,TGTGCCAGCAGTGTCCGGATCAGGGACTTGAACACTGAAGCTTTCTTT
14,NA,TRBV15,TRBJ1-5,NA,CATSVYFSNQPQHF,TGTGCCACCAGCGTATACTTTAGCAATCAGCCCCAGCATTTT
17,TRBD1,TRBV9,TRBJ2-5,NA,CASSVGLSGTGVETQYF,TGTGCCAGCAGCGTAGGGTTAAGCGGGACAGGGGTAGAGACCCAGTACTTC
13,NA,TRBV7-9,TRBJ2-3,many,CASSSGTPDTQYF,TGTGCCAGCAGCTCCGGGACACCTGATACGCAGTATTTT
16,TRBD2,TRBV5-6,TRBJ2-1,NA,CASSAQPGLAYNEQFF,TGTGCCAGCAGCGCTCAGCCGGGACTAGCATACAATGAGCAGTTCTTC
14,NA,TRBV4-3,TRBJ1-2,few,CASSQSRGNYGYTF,TGCGCCAGCAGCCAATCCAGGGGAAACTATGGCTACACCTTC
20,TRBD1,TRBV5-1,TRBJ1-1,NA,CASSRRPTGGYPLMNTEAFF,TGCGCCAGCAGCCGTCGCCCGACAGGGGGCTACCCCCTTATGAACACTGAAGCTTTCTTT
14,TRBD1,TRBV6-1,TRBJ1-2,few,CASRYTGGAAGYTF,TGTGCCAGCAGGTATACAGGGGGCGCCGCTGGCTACACCTTC
14,NA,TRBV18,TRBJ1-6,once,CASSPPGSNSPLHF,TGTGCCAGCTCACCACCGGGCAGTAATTCACCCCTCCACTTT
16,TRBD1,TRBV7-2,TRBJ1-4,few,CASSLGQGRVNEKLFF,TGTGCCAGCAGCTTAGGACAGGGGAGGGTTAATGAAAAACTGTTTTTT
14,NA,TRBV11-1,TRBJ1-5,NA,CASSLGQAGQPQHF,TGTGCCAGCAGCTTAGGACAGGCTGGTCAGCCCCAGCATTTT
12,NA,TRBV28,TRBJ1-2,NA,CASTTGVYGYTF,TGTGCCAGTACCACAGGAGTCTATGGCTACACCTTC
15,TRBD2,TRBV4-1,TRBJ2-7,NA,CASSQRTSGNYEQYF,TGCGCCAGCAGCCAACGGACTAGCGGGAACTACGAGCAGTACTTC
16,NA,TRBV25-1,TRBJ2-7,NA,CASSENGAGLSYEQYF,TGTGCCAGCAGTGAAAATGGAGCGGGTCTCTCCTACGAGCAGTACTTC
14,NA,TRBV2,TRBJ1-1,NA,CATQQAHGGTEAFF,TGTGCCACCCAACAAGCACACGGGGGGACTGAAGCTTTCTTT
14,NA,TRBV7-9,TRBJ2-1,NA,CASIAQGNLPNGFF,TGTGCCAGCATCGCACAGGGTAATCTACCCAATGGGTTCTTC
15,TRBD2,TRBV2,TRBJ2-1,few,CASSRSGGSYNEQFF,TGTGCCAGCAGCCGTAGCGGGGGCTCCTACAATGAGCAGTTCTTC
16,TRBD1,TRBV5-1,TRBJ2-1,NA,CASSLSTGGVDNEQFF,TGCGCCAGCAGCCTCTCGACAGGGGGCGTCGACAATGAGCAGTTCTTC
14,NA,TRBV11-3,TRBJ2-2,few,CASSGGPHTGELFF,TGTGCCAGCAGCGGAGGACCTCACACCGGGGAGCTGTTTTTT